This T cell receptor (beta chain) was retrieved from a study of breast tumors, draining lymph nodes, adjacent tissues. Points from the study as a whole: Tumors had less TCR diversity than lymph nodes, more than nontumor tissue. The data were judged consistent with most tumor T cells coming from lymph node and expanding in tumor.

At least ten counts were recorded for this clonotype. Its antigen is unknown. MiXCR, run by TCRdb on the multiplex PCR reads, gives a single entry per CDR3 protein. The sample has more than 200,000 distinct CDR3 sequences; 32% are singletons. This CDR3 region has 15 residues. Per the germline V gene, CDR1 is SGHRS and CDR2 is YFSETQ. The V and J ends lost 4 bases and 1 base, in that order; junction bases with no gene match: 4. The lymph nodes were axillary draining lymph nodes from breast cancer patients. This chain links TRBV5-1 with TRBJ2-3; 9 bases are a match to TRBD2. Source material: axillary lymph node tissue. This receptor was identified in a female donor with breast cancer. Some clones in this sample may be carry-over from other donors' samples. The CDR3 sequence is CASSPIAGGTDTQYF. In DNA form, the CDR3 reads TGCGCCAGCAGCCCCATAGCGGGAGGCACAGATACGCAGTATTTT.